This passage covers 10 T cell receptor beta chains from one sample sequenced in a study of cytomegalovirus exposure and HLA in healthy donors. PCR employed 60 Vbeta and 13 Jbeta primers. Data came from immunoSEQ multiplex PCR; TCRdb stores just in-frame clones and leaves some out. The sample lists some 180,000 clones, roughly 10% occurring once. The sequencing input was PBMCs. The receptors originated from a woman in her thirties in good health and CMV-seropositive.

In its sample, this clone was seen many times. The V gene is TRBV10-3, the J gene TRBJ2-1; 8 bases align to TRBD1. Per the germline V gene, CDR1 is ENHRY and CDR2 is SYGVKD. This CDR3 region has 13 residues. The V and J ends lost 4 bases and 6 bases, in that order; junction bases with no gene match: 2. CDR3 bases: TGTGCCATCAGTGGACAGGGGACCAATGAGCAGTTCTTC. As protein: CAISGQGTNEQFF.

This clone was detected only a few times. The chain employs TRBV7-2 and TRBJ1-4, with a tentative D call TRBD1 (5 bases). Trimming took 3 bases from V and 4 from J, leaving 9 bases between them. The CDR3 runs to 14 residues. CDR1 is SGHTA, CDR2 FQGNSA, per germline. The CDR3 is CASSFSRGNEKLFF. The CDR3 bases are TGTGCCAGCAGCTTTAGTAGGGGTAATGAAAAACTGTTTTTT.

The chain is built from TRBV5-5 and TRBJ2-1; TRBD2 aligns across 8 bases. The CDR3 consists of 15 residues. V lost 4 bases, J lost 1 base, and 4 bases stayed unmatched. The V gene's germline CDR1 is SGHKS and CDR2 YYEKEE (reference sequence). The CDR3 reads CASSQGLGSYNEQFF. In DNA form, the CDR3 reads TGTGCCAGCAGCCAGGGACTAGGTTCCTACAATGAGCAGTTCTTC.

This clone was picked up a small number of times. The chain joins TRBV9 to TRBJ2-3, with D unclear. V gave up 3 bases and J gave up 0 bases, with 14 bases separating them. Germline CDR1 reads SGDLS; CDR2 reads YYNGEE. CDR3 size: 16 residues. CDR3 nucleotides: TGTGCCAGCAGCGCCCTTGGCCGATTGAGCACAGATACGCAGTATTTT. Translation gives CASSALGRLSTDTQYF.

The chain uses TRBV18 and TRBJ1-2, with no clear D. V shed 6 bases and J shed 1 base, with 21 bases lying between them. The germline V gene has CDR1 KGHSH and CDR2 LQKENI. This CDR3 region has 17 residues. CDR3 nucleotides: TGTGCCAGCTCTCTCAAGGTAGCCCCCGGCTATAACTATGGCTACACCTTC. It specifies CASSLKVAPGYNYGYTF. The full variable domain, in which reference TRBV18 and TRBJ1-2 provide the parts outside the CDR3, is NAGVMQNPRHLVRRRGQEARLRCSPMKGHSHVYWYRQLPEEGLKFMVYLQKENIIDESGMPKERFSAEFPKEGPSILRIQQVVRGDSAAYFCASSLKVAPGYNYGYTFGSGTRLTVV.

This clone has just a few counts. The chain links TRBV6-1 to TRBJ1-1; possibly TRBD1 for D (5 bases). V was clipped by 8 bases and J by 3 bases, with 13 bases between them. The CDR3 consists of 13 residues. Germline V CDR1 and CDR2: MNHNS, SASEGT. The CDR3 coding sequence is TGTGCCAGCGGCAGGGATTTTGACACTGAAGCTTTCTTT. Translating gives CASGRDFDTEAFF.

This chain uses TRBV5-1 with TRBJ2-7, with 12 bases aligning to TRBD1. This CDR3 has 14 amino acids. Trimming removed 3 bases from V and 5 bases from J; junction bases left unmatched: 3. Germline loops: CDR1 SGHRS, CDR2 YFSETQ. CDR3 in amino acids: CASSWGTGGDEQYF. The DNA for the CDR3 is TGCGCCAGCAGCTGGGGGACAGGGGGCGACGAGCAGTACTTC.

Only a few counts were recorded for this clone. The J gene is TRBJ2-2, the V gene TRBV27, with D uncertain. CDR3 length equals 15 residues. V lost 2 bases to trimming and J lost 7 bases, with 14 bases between them. CDR1 MNHEY and CDR2 SMNVEV come from the germline V gene (reference sequence). In nucleotides, the CDR3 is TGTGCCAGCAGTTTAGGGCACGTGGGTGGCGGGGAGCTGTTTTTT. Protein sequence: CASSLGHVGGGELFF.

V gene TRBV2 combines with J gene TRBJ2-5; unclear D gene. Germline V gives CDR1 SNHLY, CDR2 FYNNEI. The CDR3 is made up of 12 amino acids. Deletions cut 7 bases from V and 5 bases from J, with 11 bases between. The CDR3 region is CASTRPRETQYF. The CDR3 coding sequence is TGTGCCAGCACCCGGCCGAGGGAGACCCAGTACTTC.

This clone was observed at least ten times. The same CDR3 arises from other DNA sequences in this sample as well. J is TRBJ2-3 and V is TRBV9, with D perhaps TRBD2 (5 bases). There are 13 residues in the CDR3. The ends were cut back, 2 bases at V and 2 bases at J, with 6 bases in the middle. CDR1 and CDR2 from the germline V gene are SGDLS and YYNGEE. The CDR3 DNA reads as TGTGCCAGCAGCGTCGGACTCACAGATACGCAGTATTTT. As protein: CASSVGLTDTQYF.